The sequence of this T cell receptor beta chain was determined in a study of long-term antiretroviral therapy in people with HIV. At survey level, the immunoSEQ assay was run in its v3.0 version. Measured with immunoSEQ multiplex PCR; TCRdb has only the in-frame clones, and not every one. The table lists roughly 45,000 clones, about 80% of them singletons. The clonotype was recovered from a woman aged 18-30 years with HIV. The specimen comprised unsorted PBMCs, sampled 0.8 years after starting antiretroviral therapy.

Written as DNA, the CDR3 is TGTGCCAGCAGTTACTCGGGCCTTAATGAAAAACTGTTTTTT. Translating it yields CASSYSGLNEKLFF. The chain links TRBV6-6 to TRBJ1-4; D is unresolved. The ends were cut back, 0 bases at V and 4 bases at J, with 6 bases in the middle. The CDR3 covers 14 residues. Germline CDR1 MNHNY, CDR2 SVGAGI (reference sequence).